The 9 T cell receptor beta chains reported below all come from one sample, sequenced in a study of identical twins. One entry per CDR3 protein results from TCRdb running MiXCR on the 5' RACE reads. The top ten hold 13% to 15% of the sample, which has 200,000 to 250,000 distinct CDR3 sequences, 5.5% to 7.5% seen once. These data are also associated with another study on T cells expressing NK-cell markers.

The sample was CD8+ T cells sorted from blood. Receptors originate from a woman between 18 and 30 years old in good health.

The chain joins TRBV6-4 to TRBJ2-2, with 7 bases lining up with TRBD2. CDR3 length: 15 residues. CDR1 is MRHNA, CDR2 SNTAGT, per germline. Losses at the gene ends were 4 bases for V and 3 bases for J; bases not matched to a gene: 5. DNA for the CDR3: TGTGCCAGCAGTGGATCTAGCGGAGACACCGGGGAGCTGTTTTTT. Translation gives CASSGSSGDTGELFF.

Ten or more counts support this clonotype. The chain has TRBV11-2 and TRBJ1-2; perhaps TRBD1 as D (5 bases). Germline lookup yields CDR1 SGHAT and CDR2 FQNNGV. This CDR3 region has 14 residues. V was clipped by 5 bases and J by 7 bases, with 17 bases between them. CDR3 region: CASSPWSTGSGYTF. The DNA for the CDR3 is TGTGCCAGCAGCCCATGGAGTACAGGCAGTGGCTACACCTTC.

The V and J genes are TRBV5-4 and TRBJ1-1; D is unclear. In germline, CDR1 is SGHNT, CDR2 YYREEE (reference sequence). The CDR3 length is 13 residues. V was trimmed by 2 bases and J by 1 base, leaving 6 bases between them. This chain's CDR3 is CASSFGENTEAFF. The CDR3 DNA follows: TGTGCCAGCAGCTTCGGGGAGAACACTGAAGCTTTCTTT. The variable domain in full, completed from reference TRBV5-4 and TRBJ1-1, reads ETGVTQSPTHLIKTRGQQVTLRCSSQSGHNTVSWYQQALGQGPQFIFQYYREEENGRGNFPPRFSGLQFPNYSSELNVNALELDDSALYLCASSFGENTEAFFGQGTRLTVV.

In its sample, this clonotype was seen a few times. V gene TRBV4-2 combines with J gene TRBJ2-7; 9 bases agree with TRBD2. Per germline, CDR1 LGHNA and CDR2 YNFKEQ. The CDR3 has 14 amino acids. V lost 4 bases and J lost 0; bases outside the gene matches: 1. CDR3 amino acids: CASSPLAGSYEQYF. In DNA form, the CDR3 reads TGTGCCAGCAGCCCACTAGCGGGCTCCTACGAGCAGTACTTC.

In its sample, this clonotype was seen a few times. The J gene is TRBJ2-1, the V gene TRBV29-1, with 7 positions matching TRBD1. This CDR3 spans 13 amino acids. Germline values: CDR1 SQVTM, CDR2 ANQGSEA. Trimming at V came to 6 bases and at J to 4 bases, leaving 6 bases not matched to a gene. Here the CDR3 reads CSVTGTAYNEQFF. Written as DNA, the CDR3 is TGCAGCGTGACCGGGACAGCTTACAATGAGCAGTTCTTC.

The table lists this clonotype with many counts. V is TRBV20-1 and J is TRBJ2-1; 8 bases fit TRBD2. Looked up from germline, CDR1 is DFQATT and CDR2 is SNEGSKA (reference sequence). This CDR3 is 15 amino acids long. V lost 2 bases and J lost 9; bases outside the gene matches: 12. The DNA of the CDR3 is TGCAGTGCTAGATTGGGTAGGGGACTAGAGGGTGAGCAGTTCTTC. Protein: CSARLGRGLEGEQFF.

The chain employs TRBV9 and TRBJ2-1, with TRBD2 matching over 10 bases. The CDR3 is 16 residues long. The V gene's germline CDR1 is SGDLS and CDR2 YYNGEE. V lost 0 bases, J lost 9 bases, and 9 bases stayed unmatched. CDR3 in amino acids: CASSVVLAGERGEQFF. CDR3 nucleotides: TGTGCCAGCAGCGTAGTGCTAGCGGGAGAACGGGGTGAGCAGTTCTTC.

The chain carries TRBV24-1 and TRBJ2-3, with TRBD2 matching over 9 bases. V dropped 6 bases and J dropped 4; count of bases not matched to a gene: 4. From germline, CDR1 is KGHDR and CDR2 SFDVKD. This CDR3 contains 14 residues. The CDR3 loop is CATSSGRPPDTQYF. The CDR3 region has the DNA TGTGCCACCAGTAGCGGGAGGCCCCCAGATACGCAGTATTTT.

The J gene is TRBJ2-7, the V gene TRBV16, with 12 nucleotides matching TRBD1. Germline V lookup: CDR1 KGHSY, CDR2 FQNENV. V dropped 4 bases and J dropped 2; count of bases not matched to a gene: 15. CDR3 length: 19 residues. The CDR3 coding sequence is TGTGCCAGCAGCCGTATCCGGGACAGGGGGCCCCCCCACGCCTACGAGCAGTACTTC. It is translated as CASSRIRDRGPPHAYEQYF.